This T cell receptor beta chain was recorded in a study of lymphopenia after photon versus proton radiotherapy. Overall study results and limits: After the lymphocyte nadir, photon-treated repertoires showed oligoclonal expansion, especially of CD8+ Temra cells. Proton therapy kept repertoires fairly stable, unlike photons, which gained effector/memory cells. Post-nadir TCR diversity decline inversely tracked overall survival among those who died. Only patients who died were analyzed for survival; proton advantage is unproven.

Assay used: immunoSEQ multiplex PCR; TCRdb lists only in-frame clones, some missing. This sample carries about 27,000 clones, over 80% of them seen once, and the ten largest clones take roughly 18%. As regards this clone: Its antigen is not known.

This TCR was sampled from a man aged 50 to 59 with gastric cancer. Source: peripheral blood, taken from a patient treated with photon-based radiotherapy.

The CDR3: CSEGPEETQYF. CDR3 nucleotide sequence: TGCAGTGAAGGCCCGGAGGAGACCCAGTACTTC. The chain has TRBV20-1 and TRBJ2-5; D is undetermined. The length of the CDR3 is 11 residues. Germline CDR1 and CDR2: DFQATT and SNEGSKA (reference sequence). Trimming took off 7 bases at V and 5 bases at J, with 11 bases between the two ends.